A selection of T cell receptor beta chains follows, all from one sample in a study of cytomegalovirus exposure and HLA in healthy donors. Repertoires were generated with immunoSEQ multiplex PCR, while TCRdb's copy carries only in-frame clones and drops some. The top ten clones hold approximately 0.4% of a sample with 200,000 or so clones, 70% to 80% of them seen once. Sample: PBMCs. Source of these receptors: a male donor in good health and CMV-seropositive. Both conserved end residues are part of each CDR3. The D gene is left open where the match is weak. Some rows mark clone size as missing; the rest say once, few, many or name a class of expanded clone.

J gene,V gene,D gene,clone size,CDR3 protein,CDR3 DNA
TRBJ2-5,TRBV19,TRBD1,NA,CASSIGGQQETQYF,TGTGCCAGTAGTATAGGGGGACAGCAAGAGACCCAGTACTTC
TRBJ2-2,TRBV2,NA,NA,CASSPDSVSTGELFF,TGTGCCAGCAGCCCGGACTCCGTTAGCACCGGGGAGCTGTTTTTT
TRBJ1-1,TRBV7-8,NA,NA,CASSLVAGNTEAFF,TGTGCCAGCAGCTTAGTCGCCGGGAACACTGAAGCTTTCTTT
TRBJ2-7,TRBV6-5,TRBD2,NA,CASSSSGNGIEQYF,TGTGCCAGCAGTTCTAGCGGGAACGGGATCGAGCAGTACTTC
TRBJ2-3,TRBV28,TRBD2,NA,CASSLPRTSGSLGDTQYF,TGTGCCAGCAGTTTACCCCGGACTAGCGGGAGTTTGGGAGATACGCAGTATTTT
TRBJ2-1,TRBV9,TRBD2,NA,CASSVGSSGGLYNEQFF,TGTGCCAGCAGCGTAGGCAGCAGCGGGGGGCTTTACAATGAGCAGTTCTTC
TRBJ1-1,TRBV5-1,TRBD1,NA,CASSLTGTGGTEAFF,TGCGCCAGCAGCTTGACCGGGACAGGGGGCACTGAAGCTTTCTTT
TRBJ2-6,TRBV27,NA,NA,CASSRSGSGANVLTF,TGTGCCAGCAGTCGCAGCGGCTCTGGGGCCAACGTCCTGACTTTC
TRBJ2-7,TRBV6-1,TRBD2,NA,CASSVLAEAYEQYF,TGTGCCAGCAGTGTCCTAGCGGAGGCCTACGAGCAGTACTTC
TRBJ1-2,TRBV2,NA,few,CASSESGGAFYGYTF,TGTGCCAGCAGTGAAAGTGGGGGCGCCTTCTATGGCTACACCTTC
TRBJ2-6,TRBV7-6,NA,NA,CASSLEEQGSSGANVLTF,TGTGCCAGCAGCTTAGAGGAGCAGGGCAGCTCTGGGGCCAACGTCCTGACTTTC
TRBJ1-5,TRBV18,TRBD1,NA,CASSLEQGVQPQHF,TGTGCCAGCTCACTAGAACAGGGGGTTCAGCCCCAGCATTTT
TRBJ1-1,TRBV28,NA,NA,CASSLGGWAEAFF,TGTGCCAGCAGTTTAGGGGGGTGGGCTGAAGCTTTCTTT
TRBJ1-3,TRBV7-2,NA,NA,CASSFGGAGNTIYF,TGTGCCAGCAGCTTCGGGGGAGCTGGAAACACCATATATTTT
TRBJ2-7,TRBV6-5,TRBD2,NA,CASNSPAGREQYF,TGTGCCAGCAATTCCCCGGCCGGGAGGGAGCAGTACTTC
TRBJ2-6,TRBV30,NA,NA,CAWSVKRSSGANVLTF,TGTGCCTGGAGTGTAAAACGGAGCTCTGGGGCCAACGTCCTGACTTTC
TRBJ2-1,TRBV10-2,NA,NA,CASSELAHNEQFF,TGCGCCAGCAGTGAACTCGCCCACAATGAGCAGTTCTTC
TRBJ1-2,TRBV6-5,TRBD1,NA,CASSYSGQGGYGYTF,TGTGCCAGCAGTTACTCGGGACAGGGTGGCTATGGCTACACCTTC
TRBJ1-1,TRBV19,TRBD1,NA,CASRRGQAEAFF,TGTGCCAGTAGAAGGGGGCAGGCCGAAGCTTTCTTT
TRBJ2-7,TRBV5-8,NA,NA,CASSPGGGSYEQYF,TGTGCCAGCAGCCCCGGTGGGGGGTCCTACGAGCAGTACTTC
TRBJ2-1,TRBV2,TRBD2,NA,CASSSGRAGEQFF,TGTGCCAGCAGTAGCGGGAGGGCCGGTGAGCAGTTCTTC
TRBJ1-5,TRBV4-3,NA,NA,CASSLGAGGNQPQHF,TGCGCCAGCAGCCTGGGCGCAGGGGGCAATCAGCCCCAGCATTTT
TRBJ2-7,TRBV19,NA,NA,CASTPGGQTYEQYF,TGTGCCAGTACCCCCGGGGGGCAGACCTACGAGCAGTACTTC
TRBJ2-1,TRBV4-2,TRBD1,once,CASSNQGQGKPYNEQFF,TGTGCCAGCAGCAACCAGGGACAGGGGAAACCCTACAATGAGCAGTTCTTC
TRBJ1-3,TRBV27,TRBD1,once,CASATSDRERTIYF,TGTGCCAGCGCAACCTCGGACAGGGAAAGAACCATATATTTT
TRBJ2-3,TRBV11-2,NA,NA,CASSLASGWVDTQYF,TGTGCCAGCAGCTTGGCGAGCGGTTGGGTAGATACGCAGTATTTT
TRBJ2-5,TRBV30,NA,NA,CAWSVQQETQYF,TGTGCCTGGAGTGTACAGCAAGAGACCCAGTACTTC
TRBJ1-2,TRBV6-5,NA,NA,CASSAVGGNYGHTF,TGTGCCAGCTCGGCAGTGGGGGGGAACTATGGCCACACCTTC
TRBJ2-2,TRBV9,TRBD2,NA,CASSVTGSGGTGELFF,TGTGCCAGCAGCGTAACAGGTTCGGGGGGAACCGGGGAGCTGTTTTTT
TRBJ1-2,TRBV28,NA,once,CASTRGNYGYTF,TGTGCCAGTACTCGAGGGAACTATGGCTACACCTTC
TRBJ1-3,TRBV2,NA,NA,CASSESVTSLKTGNTIYF,TGTGCCAGCAGTGAAAGCGTCACTTCACTTAAAACTGGAAACACCATATATTTT
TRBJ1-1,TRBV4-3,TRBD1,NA,CASSQEPLAGGGSEAFF,TGCGCCAGCAGCCAAGAACCCCTGGCAGGGGGTGGAAGTGAAGCTTTCTTT
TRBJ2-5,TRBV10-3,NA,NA,CAISGGGRLSGETQYF,TGTGCCATCAGTGGAGGCGGCAGACTATCGGGGGAGACCCAGTACTTC
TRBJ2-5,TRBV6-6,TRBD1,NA,CASSYSTGTGKETQYF,TGTGCCAGCAGTTACTCGACCGGGACAGGGAAAGAGACCCAGTACTTC
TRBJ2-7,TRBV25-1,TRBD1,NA,CASREQGNSYEQYF,TGTGCCAGCAGAGAACAGGGGAACTCCTACGAGCAGTACTTC
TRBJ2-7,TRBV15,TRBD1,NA,CATSTRQGGPYEQYF,TGTGCCACCAGCACAAGACAGGGGGGTCCCTACGAGCAGTACTTC
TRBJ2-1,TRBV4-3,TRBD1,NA,CASSQDPPDRYNEQFF,TGCGCCAGCAGCCAAGATCCCCCGGACAGGTACAATGAGCAGTTCTTC
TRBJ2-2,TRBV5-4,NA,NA,CASSLAGVRELFF,TGTGCCAGCAGCTTGGCGGGAGTACGGGAGCTGTTTTTT
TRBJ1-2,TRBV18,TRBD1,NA,CASSPSTGSNYGYTF,TGTGCCAGCTCACCATCGACAGGGTCTAACTATGGCTACACCTTC
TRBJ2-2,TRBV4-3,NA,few,CASSQVWATGELFF,TGCGCCAGCAGCCAAGTATGGGCCACCGGGGAGCTGTTTTTT
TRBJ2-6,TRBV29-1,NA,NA,CSVATDSSGANVLTF,TGCAGCGTTGCGACAGACTCCTCTGGGGCCAACGTCCTGACTTTC
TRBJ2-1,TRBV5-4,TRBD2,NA,CASSLVFGLAVNEQFF,TGTGCCAGCAGCTTGGTGTTCGGACTAGCGGTCAATGAGCAGTTCTTC
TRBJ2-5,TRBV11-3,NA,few,CASSQGWKASQETQYF,TGTGCCAGCAGCCAGGGGTGGAAAGCTTCCCAAGAGACCCAGTACTTC
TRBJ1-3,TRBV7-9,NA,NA,CASSSRTTSGINTIYF,TGTGCCAGCAGCTCTCGGACTACCTCGGGAATAAACACCATATATTTT
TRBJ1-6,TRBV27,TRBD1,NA,CASSLSGTVNSPLHF,TGTGCCAGCAGTTTATCGGGGACAGTAAATTCACCCCTCCACTTT
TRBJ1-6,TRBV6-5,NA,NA,CASRKTGTWRSPLHF,TGTGCCAGCAGGAAGACAGGCACTTGGAGGAGCCCCCTCCACTTT
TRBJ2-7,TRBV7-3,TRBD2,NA,CASSLAGGHTYEQYF,TGTGCCAGCAGCTTAGCGGGGGGACATACCTACGAGCAGTACTTC
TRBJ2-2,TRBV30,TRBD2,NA,CAWSAGTSRTGELFF,TGTGCCTGGAGTGCCGGGACTAGCCGTACCGGGGAGCTGTTTTTT
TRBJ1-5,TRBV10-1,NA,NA,CASSEAGSNQPQHF,TGCGCCAGCAGTGAGGCAGGCTCCAATCAGCCCCAGCATTTT
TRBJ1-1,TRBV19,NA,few,CASSIGEQEAFF,TGTGCCAGTAGTATAGGGGAGCAGGAAGCTTTCTTT
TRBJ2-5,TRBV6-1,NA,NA,CASSGLTGSPRETQYF,TGTGCCAGCAGTGGACTGACCGGGTCCCCGCGGGAGACCCAGTACTTC
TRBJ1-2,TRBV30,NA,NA,CARQEFNYGYTF,TGTGCCAGACAGGAGTTTAACTATGGCTACACCTTC
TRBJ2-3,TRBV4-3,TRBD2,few,CASSSGLAGSSVPPDTQYF,TGCGCCAGCAGCTCAGGACTAGCGGGAAGCTCAGTCCCCCCAGATACGCAGTATTTT